This record looks at one T cell receptor (beta chain) sequence and its context. Germline V gene sequence: CDR1 KGHSH, CDR2 LQKENI. The CDR3 consists of 15 residues. Germline trimming cut 6 bases from V and 8 bases from J; bases unmatched to any gene: 12. The record originates from a study of T cell changes during pregnancy in multiple sclerosis. Clones were read by immunoSEQ multiplex PCR, and TCRdb kept only the in-frame ones, dropping some. The data show tens of thousands of clones, roughly nine tenths seen once. The sample was peripheral blood, taken before pregnancy. This sequence was found in a female donor with multiple sclerosis, enrolled in a pregnancy study. The chain recombines TRBV18 with TRBJ2-1, with TRBD2 matching over 8 bases. The CDR3 DNA reads TGTGCCAGCTCCGGGGGGGGGCAGGGTAGCGATGAGCAGTTCTTC. This gives the protein CASSGGGQGSDEQFF.